A single T cell receptor beta chain is shown here with its context. What it recognizes is unknown. Only Caucasian adults living in Nashville, Tennessee made up the donor group. The assay was immunoSEQ multiplex PCR, and TCRdb's table has in-frame clones only and misses some. The sample lists millions of clones, approximately 95% occurring once. These data come from a study of shared clonotypes between healthy human individuals. Study results and caveats: Generation probabilities of non-shared clonotypes were lower (relative to those shared by all four donors). The study generally estimated greater richness for naive than memory subsets. Naive CD4 clonotypes overlapped across a handful of donors at roughly 4.5%.

This TCR came from a man between 18 and 35 years old in good health. Some clones in this sample may be carry-over from other donors' samples. Sequencing was done on a sample of naive CD4+ T cells from PBMCs. Subset specified: CD45RA+ positively selected.

As DNA, the CDR3 is TGCGCCAGCAGCTTCTTCGGTTATGATCAGACCCAGTACTTC. It encodes CASSFFGYDQTQYF. The chain recombines TRBV5-1 with TRBJ2-5; D ambiguous. Trimming stripped 2 bases from V and 6 bases from J, with 14 bases between. Per the germline V gene, CDR1 is SGHRS and CDR2 is YFSETQ. The CDR3 has 14 amino acids.